A selection of T cell receptor beta chains follows, all from one sample in a study of radiotherapy plus CTLA-4 blockade in lung cancer. Method: immunoSEQ multiplex PCR; TCRdb's copy keeps in-frame clones and lacks some. This table holds some 30,000 clones, around 79% found once. The input for sequencing was peripheral blood, taken from a patient treated with radiotherapy plus ipilimumab. Every receptor here comes from a human donor with non-small cell lung cancer who had stable disease on radiotherapy plus ipilimumab. Each CDR3 is given with its conserved first and last residue. A D gene is named only where the DNA matches it firmly. Some rows have no size entry. The others give once, few or many, or a class for an expanded clone.

clone_size	v_call	d_call	j_call	cdr3_nt	cdr3_aa
.	TRBV9	.	TRBJ1-3	TGTGCCAGCAGCTACTCTGGAAACACCATATATTTT	CASSYSGNTIYF
.	TRBV10-1	.	TRBJ1-1	TGCGCCAGCGAGCACACCACCATACCGAACACTGAAGCTTTCTTT	CASEHTTIPNTEAFF
few	TRBV6-4	.	TRBJ1-1	TGTGCCAGCCTACCGGACGGAGGCGTGGGTACTGAAGCTTTCTTT	CASLPDGGVGTEAFF
once	TRBV11-2	.	TRBJ1-3	TGTGCCAGCAGCTTTCCCAGGGAGAGGATGGGGTACTCTGGAAACACCATATATTTT	CASSFPRERMGYSGNTIYF
.	TRBV6-4	.	TRBJ2-6	TGCGCCAGCAGTTTAGGAGCAAGCTCTGGGGCCAACGTCCTGACTTTC	CASSLGASSGANVLTF
.	TRBV7-7	TRBD2	TRBJ2-2	TGTGCCAGCAGCCGTAGCGGGGTGGGGGAGCTGTTTTTT	CASSRSGVGELFF
.	TRBV19	.	TRBJ2-6	TGTGCCAGTAGTATATCGGGGGCTGGGGCCAACGTCCTGACTTTC	CASSISGAGANVLTF
.	TRBV4-1	TRBD1	TRBJ1-4	TGCGCCAGCAGCCTGAGCGGGGGGACAGGGATTGTTCGAGTGAGTGAAAAACTGTTTTTT	CASSLSGGTGIVRVSEKLFF
.	TRBV30	.	TRBJ1-1	TGTGCCTGGAGCAATACAGTCGTCACTGAAGCTTTCTTT	CAWSNTVVTEAFF
few	TRBV14	.	TRBJ1-1	TGTGCCAGCAGCCAAGGACAGCCACTTAATGAAGCTTTCTTT	CASSQGQPLNEAFF
once	TRBV20-1	TRBD1	TRBJ2-7	TGCAGTGCTAGAGACCCCACAGGGGCCGTCTTC	CSARDPTGAVF
.	TRBV10-1	TRBD2	TRBJ2-1	TGCGCCAGCAGTGGTTCCGGGACTAGCGGGGGGAACAATGAGCAGTTCTTC	CASSGSGTSGGNNEQFF